Shown below are 28 T cell receptor beta chains from a single sample sequenced in a study of T cells in Graves' hyperthyroidism and ophthalmopathy. The TCR beta CDR3 regions underwent amplification using RNA transcripts as the source. A set of HTBI primers served as the primers for a first-round RT-PCR of the TCR CDR3. TCRdb re-analysed the multiplex PCR reads in MiXCR, keeping a single row per CDR3 protein. There are tens of thousands of distinct CDR3 sequences in the sample; just under 50% occur only once, and approximately 6.2% lies in the top ten. Sequenced input: blood. These receptors all stem from a woman aged 45-59 years with Graves' hyperthyroidism that later progressed to Graves' ophthalmopathy.

The gene calls are TRBV7-8 and TRBJ2-7, with 10 positions matching TRBD1. In germline, CDR1 is SGHVS, CDR2 FQNEAQ. Unmatched junction bases numbered 3, after V lost 1 base and J lost 3 bases. The CDR3 is 15 amino acids. The CDR3 loop is CASSLGQGANYEQYF. The CDR3 region has the DNA TGTGCCAGCAGCTTAGGACAGGGGGCCAACTACGAGCAGTACTTC. The full variable domain, with the rest looked up from reference TRBV7-8 and TRBJ2-7, is GAGVSQSPRYKVAKRGQDVALRCDPISGHVSLFWYQQALGQGPEFLTYFQNEAQLDKSGLPSDRFFAERPEGSVSTLKIQRTQQEDSAVYLCASSLGQGANYEQYFGPGTRLTVT.

This chain uses TRBV7-3 with TRBJ1-6; 10 nucleotides match TRBD1. The germline V gene encodes CDR1 SGHTA and CDR2 FQGTGA. The CDR3 has 16 residues. Unmatched junction bases numbered 3, after V lost 1 base and J lost 6 bases. CDR3 coding DNA: TGTGCCAGCAGCTTAATAGGACAGGGGGGTAATTCACCCCTCCACTTT. This translates into CASSLIGQGGNSPLHF.

V usage is TRBV7-3 and J usage is TRBJ2-1, with TRBD2 identical over 7 bases. V trimming: 2 bases; J trimming: 6 bases; junction bases outside the gene matches: 7. There are 15 residues in the CDR3. Germline CDR1 and CDR2: SGHTA and FQGTGA. The CDR3 DNA is TGTGCCAGCAGCTTATCGAGCGGGACTGTCAATGAGCAGTTCTTC. It translates to CASSLSSGTVNEQFF.

This clonotype is deemed medium-sized. The rearrangement joins TRBV10-2 to TRBJ1-6; D call uncertain. The CDR3 extends over 17 amino acids. V dropped 2 bases and J dropped 5 bases, with 16 bases sitting between them. Germline V gene data show CDR1 as WSHSY and CDR2 as SAAADI. The CDR3 DNA follows: TGCGCCAGCAGTGAGGCATTGGGCCGGAGAAATAATTCACCCCTCCACTTT. Residues: CASSEALGRRNNSPLHF.

The genes are TRBV2 and TRBJ2-7; TRBD2 matches 7 bases. The CDR3 totals 10 residues. Germline V gene sequence: CDR1 SNHLY, CDR2 FYNNEI. The CDR3 sequence: CASIRAAGVV. In nucleotides, the CDR3 is TGTGCCAGCATTAGAGCGGCGGGAGTGGTC.

This clonotype was recorded at least ten times. The chain uses TRBV4-1 and TRBJ2-3; D assignment may be TRBD1 or TRBD2 (5 bases each). The V and J ends lost 3 bases and 3 bases respectively, with 7 bases between them. Germline CDR1 MGHRA, CDR2 YSYEKL. This CDR3 has 13 residues. CDR3 coding DNA: TGCGCCAGCAGCCAGGGGGTGACAGATACGCAGTATTTT. Protein: CASSQGVTDTQYF.

The rearrangement joins TRBV7-3 to TRBJ2-7; 11 bases align to TRBD2. The CDR3 contains 14 residues. Per the germline V gene, CDR1 is SGHTA and CDR2 is FQGTGA. J was trimmed by 6 bases and V by 8 bases; bases with no gene match: 9. For the CDR3, the DNA is TGTGCCAGCGCCTCAACTAGCGGGAGAGGCGAGCAGTACTTC. This gives the protein CASASTSGRGEQYF.

The chain joins TRBV24-1 to TRBJ2-3, with 7 bases fitting TRBD2. This CDR3 contains 14 residues. Germline V CDR1 and CDR2: KGHDR, SFDVKD. Germline trimming cut 5 bases from V and 11 bases from J; bases unmatched to any gene: 12. The CDR3 coding sequence is TGTGCCACCAGTGGGTGGGAGGGCCTCAATGAGCAGTATTTT. Its protein product is CATSGWEGLNEQYF.

Sample share makes this clonotype medium-sized. The CDR3 loop reads CASSELGGTDYEQYF. CDR3 coding DNA: TGTGCCAGCAGCGAACTGGGCGGGACCGACTACGAGCAGTACTTC. The genes are TRBV7-3 and TRBJ2-7, with TRBD2 as a possible D gene (6 bases). Trimming left V 5 bases short and J 3 bases short, with 17 bases between. The CDR3 runs 15 residues. The germline V gene encodes CDR1 SGHTA and CDR2 FQGTGA.

The chain is built from TRBV7-9 and TRBJ2-3; D call uncertain. This CDR3 is 12 amino acids long. Germline-derived CDR1 and CDR2 are SEHNR and FQNEAQ (reference sequence). V shed 1 base and J shed 13 bases, with 12 bases lying between them. CDR3 loop: CASSLESGFKYF. CDR3 in DNA: TGTGCCAGCAGCTTAGAATCAGGTTTTAAGTATTTT. Together with reference TRBV7-9 and TRBJ2-3, the CDR3 gives the full variable domain: DTGVSQNPRHKITKRGQNVTFRCDPISEHNRLYWYRQTLGQGPEFLTYFQNEAQLEKSRLLSDRFSAERPKGSFSTLEIQRTEQGDSAMYLCASSLESGFKYFGPGTRLTVL.

This clonotype appeared many times. J is TRBJ1-1 and V is TRBV5-1; TRBD1 agrees at 11 bases. Germline trimming cut 3 bases from V and 5 bases from J; bases unmatched to any gene: 3. The CDR3 loop spans 14 amino acids. CDR1 SGHRS and CDR2 YFSETQ come from the germline V gene. CDR3 DNA sequence: TGCGCCAGCAGCTCGGGACAGGGGGAGACTGAAGCTTTCTTT. This encodes CASSSGQGETEAFF.

This clonotype was detected ten times or more. The chain couples TRBV20-1 to TRBJ2-5; 7 bases are shared with TRBD2. The germline gives CDR1 DFQATT, CDR2 SNEGSKA (reference sequence). The junction had 8 bases not matched to a gene; V was cut back by 1 base and J by 0 bases. The CDR3 is made up of 16 amino acids. In DNA form, the CDR3 reads TGCAGTGCTAGAGTTTCAGTTGCGGGGGACCAAGAGACCCAGTACTTC. Translating gives CSARVSVAGDQETQYF.

The chain employs TRBV9 and TRBJ1-2; maybe TRBD1 (6 bases). Germline V gene sequence: CDR1 SGDLS, CDR2 YYNGEE. Trimming took off 2 bases at V and 3 bases at J, with 11 bases between the two ends. The CDR3 extends over 14 amino acids. CDR3 DNA sequence: TGTGCCAGCAGCGTGGAAGAGGGGGACTATGGCTACACCTTC. Protein sequence: CASSVEEGDYGYTF.

Comments on this clonotype: The junction and the germline gene differ at one end; a read error may be behind it. The genes are TRBV5-1 and TRBJ1-1; no clear D. CDR1 SGHRS and CDR2 YFSETQ come from the germline V gene. This CDR3 is built from 15 residues. The DNA of the CDR3 is TGCGCCAGCAGCTCAACTAGCGGCACCAGCACTGAAGCTTGCTTT. This translates into CASSSTSGTSTEACF.

This clonotype was observed a single time. The chain employs TRBV25-1 and TRBJ2-1, with 9 bases matching TRBD2. V was pared by 4 bases and J by 0 bases, with 16 bases of the junction left unmatched. The CDR3 is made up of 20 amino acids. Germline V lookup: CDR1 MGHDK, CDR2 SYGVNS. The CDR3 reads CASSAPAGTSCMSSYNEQFF. The CDR3 nucleotides are TGTGCCAGCAGTGCCCCCGCCGGGACTAGCTGTATGAGCTCCTACAATGAGCAGTTCTTC. The full variable domain, its missing parts supplied by reference TRBV25-1 and TRBJ2-1, is EADIYQTPRYLVIGTGKKITLECSQTMGHDKMYWYQQDPGMELHLIHYSYGVNSTEKGDLSSESTVSRIRTEHFPLTLESARPSHTSQYLCASSAPAGTSCMSSYNEQFFGPGTRLTVL.

This clonotype has ten or more counts. The junction departs from germline at one end; a sequencing error may be responsible. The chain carries TRBV6-5 and TRBJ2-7; D is perhaps TRBD2 (5 bases). The CDR3 has 11 residues. Per germline, CDR1 MNHEY and CDR2 SVGAGI. The CDR3 protein is CATLAGYEQHF. The CDR3 region has the DNA TGTGCCACCCTAGCTGGCTACGAGCAGCACTTC.

About this clonotype itself: A read error may explain this, as a much larger clone is one base away. J is TRBJ2-6 and V is TRBV30, with D possibly being TRBD1 (5 bases). Germline V gene data show CDR1 as GTSNPN and CDR2 as SVGIG (reference sequence). The length of the CDR3 is 12 residues. CDR3 nucleotide sequence: TGTGCCTGGAACCCTGGGGCCAGCGTCCTGACTTTC. The encoded protein is CAWNPGASVLTF. Full variable domain (missing parts from reference TRBV30 and TRBJ2-6): SQTIHQWPATLVQPVGSPLSLECTVEGTSNPNLYWYRQAAGRGLQLLFYSVGIGQISSEVPQNLSASRPQDRQFILSSKKLLLSDSGFYLCAWNPGASVLTFGAGSRLTVL.

This clonotype was detected a few times. The rearrangement uses TRBV30 and TRBJ1-5; D possibly corresponds to TRBD1 (6 bases). The CDR3 consists of 16 residues. Germline V lookup: CDR1 GTSNPN, CDR2 SVGIG (reference sequence). V was trimmed by 3 bases and J by 7 bases, leaving 22 bases between them. DNA of the CDR3: TGTGCCTGGAGCAAAAAGGACACTGGGAGGGGGCAGCCCCAGCATTTT. Its translation is CAWSKKDTGRGQPQHF.

By frequency in the sample, this clonotype is medium-sized (0.01 to 0.1%). The gene calls are TRBV29-1 and TRBJ2-7; D call uncertain. Trimming shortened V by 4 bases and J by 2 bases, and 12 bases separated the two germline ends. Germline V gene data show CDR1 as SQVTM and CDR2 as ANQGSEA. This CDR3 is 13 amino acids long. CDR3 sequence: CSVAPWGTYEQYF. CDR3 nucleotide sequence: TGCAGCGTTGCCCCCTGGGGTACCTACGAGCAGTACTTC.

This clonotype was recorded many times. The CDR3 nucleotides read TGTGCCAGCAGTTTAGGGTCCCCAGCCGAGCAGTACTTC. It codes for CASSLGSPAEQYF. This chain joins TRBV12-3 or TRBV12-4 and TRBJ2-7; D gene uncertain. V lost 1 base, J lost 6 bases, and 10 bases lay in between. This CDR3 comprises 13 residues.

Relative to its sample, this clonotype is medium-sized. The chain links TRBV24-1 to TRBJ2-3; TRBD2 agrees at 9 bases. The CDR3 contains 16 residues. V shed 0 bases, J shed 4 bases, and the junction held 4 bases outside the gene matches. Germline CDR1 and CDR2: KGHDR and SFDVKD. The CDR3 spells CATSDLVAGEADTQYF. The DNA of the CDR3 is TGTGCCACCAGTGATTTGGTAGCGGGAGAGGCAGATACGCAGTATTTT.

The chain recombines TRBV20-1 with TRBJ2-7; D tentatively fits TRBD1 or TRBD2 (6 bases each). The CDR3 has 12 amino acids. Germline V lookup: CDR1 DFQATT, CDR2 SNEGSKA (reference sequence). Trimming removed 5 bases from V and 3 bases from J, with 11 bases in between. The DNA of the CDR3 is TGCAGTGCTCCCAGGGGAGGCTACGAGCAGTACTTC. Translating gives CSAPRGGYEQYF.

The J gene is TRBJ2-5, the V gene TRBV4-1; 10 bases are shared with TRBD1. This CDR3 has 16 residues. Germline values: CDR1 MGHRA, CDR2 YSYEKL. Trimming removed 4 bases from V and 3 bases from J; junction bases left unmatched: 8. In nucleotides, the CDR3 is TGCGCCAGCAGCCCCGAGGGACAGGGGAAAAAAGAGACCCAGTACTTC. This sequence encodes CASSPEGQGKKETQYF.

This clonotype came up many times. The chain's CDR3 is CAWSGQGDTEAFF. CDR3 nucleotides: TGTGCCTGGAGCGGACAGGGGGACACTGAAGCTTTCTTT. The chain joins TRBV30 to TRBJ1-1; 10 nucleotides agree with TRBD1. The CDR3 consists of 13 residues. Losses at the gene ends were 3 bases for V and 3 bases for J; bases not matched to a gene: 1. Germline CDR1 GTSNPN, CDR2 SVGIG (reference sequence).

V and J are TRBV7-8 and TRBJ2-7, with TRBD1 as a possible D gene (6 bases). V lost 2 bases and J lost 3, with 20 bases in between. CDR1 and CDR2 from the germline V gene are SGHVS and FQNEAQ. The CDR3 is 17 amino acids. CDR3 nucleotide sequence: TGTGCCAGCAGCTTATTGTTTGTAGGGGGATCAAACTACGAGCAGTACTTC. Residues: CASSLLFVGGSNYEQYF.

The V and J genes are TRBV19 and TRBJ2-7, with 7 bases fitting TRBD2. Germline V gene data show CDR1 as LNHDA and CDR2 as SQIVND (reference sequence). The CDR3 is 14 amino acids. With 5 bases clipped from V and 3 bases from J, the junction kept 7 bases outside the gene matches. CDR3 in DNA: TGTGCCAGTAGTCCTCCAGCGGGAAGCTACGAGCAGTACTTC. Its translation: CASSPPAGSYEQYF.

On this clonotype itself: One junction end disagrees with the germline gene, perhaps due to a read error. The chain has TRBV12-3 or TRBV12-4 and TRBJ1-6; D gene uncertain. The CDR3 sequence is 12 residues long. The CDR3 nucleotides are TGTGCAAGCAGTTTGGAGGCTTCACGCCTCCACTTT. The encoded protein is CASSLEASRLHF.

The V and J genes are TRBV19 and TRBJ2-7; TRBD2 matches at 11 bases. The germline gives CDR1 LNHDA, CDR2 SQIVND (reference sequence). The CDR3 sequence is 17 residues long. The V gene end was trimmed by 9 bases and the J gene end by 6 bases; junction bases not matched to a gene: 19. The DNA of the CDR3 is TGTGCCAGCAGCCCCCAGGGGGGAGCCGGACTAGCGGGCGAGCAGTACTTC. It translates to CASSPQGGAGLAGEQYF.